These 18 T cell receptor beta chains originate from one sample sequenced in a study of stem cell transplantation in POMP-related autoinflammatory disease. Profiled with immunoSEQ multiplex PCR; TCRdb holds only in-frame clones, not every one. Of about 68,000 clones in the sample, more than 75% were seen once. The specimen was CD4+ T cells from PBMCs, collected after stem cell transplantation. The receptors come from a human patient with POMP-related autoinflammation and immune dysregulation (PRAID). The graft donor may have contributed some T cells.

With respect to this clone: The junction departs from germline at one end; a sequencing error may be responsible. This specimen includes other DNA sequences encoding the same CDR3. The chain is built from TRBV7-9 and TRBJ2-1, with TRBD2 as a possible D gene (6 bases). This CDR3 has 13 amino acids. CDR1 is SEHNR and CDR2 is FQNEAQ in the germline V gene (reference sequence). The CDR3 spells CASSLALYNEQFF. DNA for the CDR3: TGTGCCAGCAGCCTAGCGTTGTACAATGAGCAGTTCTTC.

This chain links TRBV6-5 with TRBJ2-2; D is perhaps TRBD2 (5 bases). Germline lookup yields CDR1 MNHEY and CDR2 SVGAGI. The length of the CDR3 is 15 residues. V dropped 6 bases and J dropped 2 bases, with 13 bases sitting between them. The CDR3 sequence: CASSPPRANTGELFF. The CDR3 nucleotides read TGTGCCAGCAGCCCCCCGAGGGCCAACACCGGGGAGCTGTTTTTT.

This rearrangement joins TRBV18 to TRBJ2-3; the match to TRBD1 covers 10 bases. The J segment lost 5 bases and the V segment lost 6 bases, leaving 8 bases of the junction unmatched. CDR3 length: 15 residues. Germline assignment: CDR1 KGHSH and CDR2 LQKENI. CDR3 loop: CASSHRDRGRDTQYF. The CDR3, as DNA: TGTGCCAGCTCTCACAGGGACAGGGGAAGAGATACGCAGTATTTT.

The chain's CDR3 is CTSGFYGYTF. CDR3 nucleotides: TGCACCTCAGGGTTCTATGGCTACACCTTC. The chain couples TRBV20-1 to TRBJ1-2; D may be TRBD1 (5 bases). The germline V gene has CDR1 DFQATT and CDR2 SNEGSKA (reference sequence). This CDR3 has 10 residues.

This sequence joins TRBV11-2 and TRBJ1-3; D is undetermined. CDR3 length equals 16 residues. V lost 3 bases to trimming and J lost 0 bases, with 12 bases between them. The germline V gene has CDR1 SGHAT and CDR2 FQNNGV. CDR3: CASSFSRKLSGNTIYF. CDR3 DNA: TGTGCCAGCAGCTTCTCCAGGAAGCTCTCTGGAAACACCATATATTTT.

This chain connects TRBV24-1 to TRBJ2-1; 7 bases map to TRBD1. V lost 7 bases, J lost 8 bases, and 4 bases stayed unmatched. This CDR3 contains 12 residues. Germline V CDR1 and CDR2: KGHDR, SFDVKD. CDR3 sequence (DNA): TGTGCCACCAGGGGCAGGGGGTATGAGCAGTTCTTC. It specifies CATRGRGYEQFF.

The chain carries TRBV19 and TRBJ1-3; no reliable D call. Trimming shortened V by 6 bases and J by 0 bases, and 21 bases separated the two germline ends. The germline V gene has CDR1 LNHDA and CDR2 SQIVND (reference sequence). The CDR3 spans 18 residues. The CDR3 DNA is TGTGCCAGTAGCTACATCCGGACGGGCACGTACTCTGGAAACACCATATATTTT. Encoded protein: CASSYIRTGTYSGNTIYF.

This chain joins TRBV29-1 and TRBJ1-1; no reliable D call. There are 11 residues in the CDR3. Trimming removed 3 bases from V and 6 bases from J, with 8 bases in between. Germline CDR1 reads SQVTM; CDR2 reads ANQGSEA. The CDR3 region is CSVEGFPEAFF. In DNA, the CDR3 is TGCAGCGTTGAGGGGTTTCCTGAAGCTTTCTTT. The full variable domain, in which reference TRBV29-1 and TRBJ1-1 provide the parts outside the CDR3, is SAVISQKPSRDICQRGTSLTIQCQVDSQVTMMFWYRQQPGQSLTLIATANQGSEATYESGFVIDKFPISRPNLTFSTLTVSNMSPEDSSIYLCSVEGFPEAFFGQGTRLTVV.

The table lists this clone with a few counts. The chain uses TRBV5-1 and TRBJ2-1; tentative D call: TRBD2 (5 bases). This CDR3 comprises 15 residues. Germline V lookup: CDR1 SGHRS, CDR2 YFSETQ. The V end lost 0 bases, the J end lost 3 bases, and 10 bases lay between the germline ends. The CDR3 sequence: CASSLVSGDYNEQFF. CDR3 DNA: TGCGCCAGCAGCTTGGTAAGCGGAGACTACAATGAGCAGTTCTTC.

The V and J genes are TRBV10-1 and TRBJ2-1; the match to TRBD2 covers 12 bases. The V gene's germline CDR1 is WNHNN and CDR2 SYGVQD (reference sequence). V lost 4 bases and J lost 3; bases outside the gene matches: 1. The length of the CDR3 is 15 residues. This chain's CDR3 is CASSGTSGNYNEQFF. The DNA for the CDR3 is TGCGCCAGCAGTGGGACTAGCGGGAACTACAATGAGCAGTTCTTC.

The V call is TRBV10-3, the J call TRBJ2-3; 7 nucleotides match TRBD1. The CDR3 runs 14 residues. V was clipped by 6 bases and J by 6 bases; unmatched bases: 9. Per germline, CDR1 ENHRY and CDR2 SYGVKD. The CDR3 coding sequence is TGTGCCATCAGGACAGACAGGGAGAGGGATACGCAGTATTTT. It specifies CAIRTDRERDTQYF.

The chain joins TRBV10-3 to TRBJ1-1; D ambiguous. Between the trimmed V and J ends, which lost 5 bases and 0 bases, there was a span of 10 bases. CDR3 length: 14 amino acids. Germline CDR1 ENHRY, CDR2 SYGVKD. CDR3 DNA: TGTGCCATCAGTTTGTCAGGCATGAACACTGAAGCTTTCTTT. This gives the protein CAISLSGMNTEAFF.

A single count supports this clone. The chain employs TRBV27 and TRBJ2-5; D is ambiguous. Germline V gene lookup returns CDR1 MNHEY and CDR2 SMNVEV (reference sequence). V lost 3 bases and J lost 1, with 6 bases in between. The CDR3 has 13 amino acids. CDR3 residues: CASSFDRQETQYF. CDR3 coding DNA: TGTGCCAGCAGTTTTGACCGCCAAGAGACCCAGTACTTC.

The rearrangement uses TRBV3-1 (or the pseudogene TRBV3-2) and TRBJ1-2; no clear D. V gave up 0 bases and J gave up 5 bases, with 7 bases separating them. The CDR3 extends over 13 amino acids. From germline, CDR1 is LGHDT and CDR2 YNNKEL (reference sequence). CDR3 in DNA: TGTGCCAGCAGCCAAGATCTCCTGTATGGCTACACCTTC. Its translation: CASSQDLLYGYTF.

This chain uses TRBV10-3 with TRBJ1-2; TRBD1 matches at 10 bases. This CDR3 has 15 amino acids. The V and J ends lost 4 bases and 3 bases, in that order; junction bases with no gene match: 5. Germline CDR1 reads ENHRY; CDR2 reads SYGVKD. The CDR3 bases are TGTGCCATCAGTGCGACGACAGGGGGCGACTATGGCTACACCTTC. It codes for CAISATTGGDYGYTF.

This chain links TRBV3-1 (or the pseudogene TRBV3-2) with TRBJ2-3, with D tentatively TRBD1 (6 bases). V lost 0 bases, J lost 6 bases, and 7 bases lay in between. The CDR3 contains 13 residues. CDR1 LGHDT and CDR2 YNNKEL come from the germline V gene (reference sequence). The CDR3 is CASSQETGDTQYF. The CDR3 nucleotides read TGTGCCAGCAGCCAAGAAACAGGGGATACGCAGTATTTT.

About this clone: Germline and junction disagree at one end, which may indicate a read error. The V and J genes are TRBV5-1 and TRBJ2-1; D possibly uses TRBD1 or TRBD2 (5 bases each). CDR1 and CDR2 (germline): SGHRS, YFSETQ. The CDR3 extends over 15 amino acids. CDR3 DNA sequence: TGCGCCAGCGGCTTGAGAAAGGGACCCTACAATGAGCAGTTCTTC. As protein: CASGLRKGPYNEQFF.

The CDR3 DNA reads TGTGCCAGCAGCCCGTACCTAGCGGGAGTACAAGAGCAGTACTTC. This sequence encodes CASSPYLAGVQEQYF. The J gene is TRBJ2-7, the V gene TRBV9; 10 bases map to TRBD2. This CDR3 contains 15 residues. Germline V gives CDR1 SGDLS, CDR2 YYNGEE. V gave up 4 bases and J gave up 7 bases; unmatched junction bases: 11.